Below are 32 T cell receptor beta chains sequenced from a single sample in a study of T cell repertoires in cytomegalovirus infection. TCRdb independently ran MiXCR on the reads; one entry per CDR3 protein. Altogether almost 550,000 distinct CDR3 sequences are present, approximately 16% being singletons, with the ten largest covering about 24%. The sequencing sample was made of CD8+ T cells from PBMCs. The receptors come from a human donor in good health (CMV status not recorded). Some clones in this sample may be carry-over from other donors' samples.

CDR3 coding DNA: TGTGCCAGCAGTGAAAGCAGGGGCTCTGGAAACACCATATATTTT. It codes for CASSESRGSGNTIYF. V gene TRBV2 combines with J gene TRBJ1-3, with D possibly matching TRBD1 (6 bases). Germline loops: CDR1 SNHLY, CDR2 FYNNEI. The CDR3 is made up of 15 amino acids. V was pared by 2 bases and J by 0 bases, with 8 bases between.

This clonotype was observed once. The CDR3 ends on some other residue instead of the conserved phenylalanine or tryptophan, so this is likely a read error. The DNA is omitted, as the CDR3 cannot be located on it reliably, and the CDR3 follows TCRdb's listing. The CDR3 sequence: CASSFRQGEKPFL. The J gene is TRBJ1-4, the V gene TRBV12-3 or TRBV12-4. The length of the CDR3 is 13 amino acids, counting both ends.

This rearrangement joins TRBV27 to TRBJ2-3; 9 nucleotides match TRBD2. Germline V CDR1 and CDR2: MNHEY, SMNVEV (reference sequence). V dropped 2 bases and J dropped 0; count of bases not matched to a gene: 3. The CDR3 is made up of 16 amino acids. CDR3 in amino acids: CASSLGLAPSTDTQYF. The CDR3 DNA sequence: TGTGCCAGCAGTTTAGGACTAGCGCCTAGCACAGATACGCAGTATTTT.

This clonotype was counted ten times or more. V is TRBV7-9 and J is TRBJ2-7; 8 positions match TRBD1. The CDR3 length is 17 residues. Germline CDR1 SEHNR, CDR2 FQNEAQ (reference sequence). After removal of 5 bases from V and 2 bases from J, the junction contained 14 bases not matched to a gene. CDR3 amino acids: CASSGRLRDRPAYEQYF. The CDR3 region has the DNA TGTGCCAGCAGCGGTAGACTCCGGGACAGGCCCGCCTACGAGCAGTACTTC.

This clonotype was observed at least ten times. The rearrangement uses TRBV7-2 and TRBJ2-3; perhaps D is TRBD1 or TRBD2 (5 bases each). Trimming took 0 bases from V and 0 from J, leaving 13 bases between them. The V gene's germline CDR1 is SGHTA and CDR2 FQGNSA. The CDR3 is 17 amino acids. As DNA, the CDR3 is TGTGCCAGCAGCTTAGCGCTCCGGGGACCCAGCACAGATACGCAGTATTTT. Its translation: CASSLALRGPSTDTQYF.

This clonotype was seen repeatedly, ten times or more. V is TRBV2 and J is TRBJ1-2, with TRBD1 matching 8 bases. V was pared by 4 bases and J by 7 bases, with 5 bases of the junction left unmatched. The germline V gene has CDR1 SNHLY and CDR2 FYNNEI. CDR3 length equals 13 residues. The CDR3 DNA is TGTGCCAGCAGTGGCTGGACAGGGCCTGGCTACACCTTC. This gives the protein CASSGWTGPGYTF.

A word on this clonotype: A much larger clone sits a single nucleotide away, making a read error possible. As the CDR3 is not closed by the conserved phenylalanine or tryptophan, this likely results from a read error. The V and J genes are TRBV7-6 and TRBJ2-7; D possibly corresponds to TRBD1 (5 bases). Trimming took 5 bases from V and 3 from J, leaving 8 bases between them. The CDR3 has 12 residues. Germline values: CDR1 SGHVS, CDR2 FNYEAQ. The CDR3 region is CASSDQGYEQYL. In DNA, the CDR3 is TGTGCCAGCAGCGATCAGGGCTACGAGCAGTACTTA.

This clonotype has a handful of counts. In DNA form, the CDR3 reads TGCAGTGCTAGAGGTTCCCGGGGTCAGCCCCAGCATTTT. Protein sequence: CSARGSRGQPQHF. The V and J genes are TRBV20-1 and TRBJ1-5; D is undetermined. This CDR3 is 13 amino acids long. With 1 base removed from V and 6 bases from J, the gap between germline ends came to 10 bases. Germline-derived CDR1 and CDR2 are DFQATT and SNEGSKA (reference sequence).

This rearrangement joins TRBV7-9 to TRBJ2-5, with a possible D match to TRBD2 (5 bases). The CDR3 spans 13 residues. Germline V gene lookup returns CDR1 SEHNR and CDR2 FQNEAQ (reference sequence). V lost 4 bases and J lost 5, with 11 bases in between. CDR3 region: CASSSASLETQYF. CDR3 bases: TGTGCCAGCAGCTCCGCTAGCTTGGAGACCCAGTACTTC.

J is TRBJ2-1 and V is TRBV20-1; 13 bases line up with TRBD2. CDR1 is DFQATT, CDR2 SNEGSKA, per germline (reference sequence). Germline trimming cut 2 bases from V and 4 bases from J; bases unmatched to any gene: 5. The CDR3 spans 16 residues. CDR3 sequence (DNA): TGCAGTGCTAGACGGACTAGCGGGAGACAGTACAATGAGCAGTTCTTC. This gives the protein CSARRTSGRQYNEQFF.

V is TRBV4-1 and J is TRBJ2-5; D remains ambiguous. CDR3 length: 14 amino acids. Germline CDR1 MGHRA, CDR2 YSYEKL. V lost 0 bases and J lost 2, with 7 bases in between. The CDR3 sequence: CASSQEGLQETQYF. In nucleotides, the CDR3 is TGCGCCAGCAGCCAAGAGGGGTTACAAGAGACCCAGTACTTC.

Comment on this clonotype: The CDR3 carries no conserved terminal phenylalanine or tryptophan, so it likely arises from a read error. The CDR3 spells CASSDRRVKENYNEQFL. CDR3 bases: TGTGCCAGCAGCGACAGGAGAGTAAAAGAGAACTACAATGAGCAGTTCTTA. The chain combines TRBV7-8 with TRBJ2-1; possible D gene TRBD1, 6 bases. Trimming removed 5 bases at V and 3 bases at J, with 20 bases between. This CDR3 region has 17 residues. The germline gives CDR1 SGHVS, CDR2 FQNEAQ.

The rearrangement joins TRBV5-3 to TRBJ2-7; 15 nucleotides agree with TRBD2. TRBV5-3 is placed among ORFs of uncertain function. V was clipped by 8 bases and J by 3 bases; unmatched bases: 9. The CDR3 is 16 amino acids. The CDR3 coding sequence is TGTGCCAGCAGCGGGACTAGCGGGAGGCCATTCTACGAGCAGTACTTC. It codes for CASSGTSGRPFYEQYF.

This clonotype was recorded many times. The chain carries TRBV7-6 and TRBJ2-7; D perhaps matches TRBD1 (6 bases). V shed 5 bases and J shed 1 base, with 18 bases lying between them. This CDR3 is 16 amino acids long. Germline V CDR1 and CDR2: SGHVS, FNYEAQ. CDR3 sequence (DNA): TGTGCCAGCAGCCTGTACCCGGGACAAAGTTCCTACGAGCAGTACTTC. Encoded protein: CASSLYPGQSSYEQYF.

This clonotype was picked up many times. J is TRBJ2-1 and V is TRBV4-2; TRBD2 might be the D (5 bases). CDR3 size: 12 residues. V was pared by 4 bases and J by 9 bases, with 10 bases between. The germline CDR1 and CDR2 sequences are LGHNA and YNFKEQ. The CDR3: CASSPMAGEQFF. The CDR3 coding sequence is TGTGCCAGCAGCCCGATGGCGGGTGAGCAGTTCTTC.

With respect to this clonotype: The conserved phenylalanine or tryptophan normally closing the CDR3 is absent here, so this likely arose from a read error. The chain employs TRBV29-1 and TRBJ1-2, with 8 bases fitting TRBD1. The CDR3 extends over 13 amino acids. The trim removed 5 bases at V and 8 bases at J, leaving 10 bases unmatched. Germline CDR1 and CDR2: SQVTM and ANQGSEA. For the CDR3, the DNA is TGCAGCGTTATCCAAGACAGGGGCCAAGGCTACACCTTA. Amino acid sequence: CSVIQDRGQGYTL.

This clonotype was detected only a few times. The chain employs TRBV3-1 and TRBJ1-2, with D unresolved. Germline V gene data show CDR1 as LGHDT and CDR2 as YNNKEL (reference sequence). The CDR3 has 13 residues. V was trimmed by 0 bases and J by 5 bases, leaving 7 bases between them. The DNA for the CDR3 is TGTGCCAGCAGCCAAGACAGTTTTTATGGCTACACCTTC. The encoded protein is CASSQDSFYGYTF.

This clonotype was detected a few times. The DNA for the CDR3 is TGTGCCACCAGTGATTTTCGGCGGGATAGCACAGATACGCAGTATTTT. Its translation is CATSDFRRDSTDTQYF. The chain links TRBV24-1 to TRBJ2-3; D is perhaps TRBD2 (6 bases). This CDR3 is 16 amino acids long. V lost 1 base and J lost 0, with 10 bases in between. Germline V gene sequence: CDR1 KGHDR, CDR2 SFDVKD.

This clonotype was observed many times. The J gene is TRBJ1-2, the V gene TRBV4-1, with TRBD1 as a possible D gene (5 bases). Germline lookup yields CDR1 MGHRA and CDR2 YSYEKL. Trimming took off 0 bases at V and 6 bases at J, with 11 bases between the two ends. The length of the CDR3 is 14 residues. The DNA of the CDR3 is TGCGCCAGCAGCCAAGATGGGCAGGGAGATGGCTACACCTTC. Encoded protein: CASSQDGQGDGYTF.

Note on this clonotype: It may be a read error: a sequence one base away is much more abundant. The chain recombines TRBV7-4 with TRBJ1-2; TRBD1 might be the D (5 bases). The CDR3 extends over 14 amino acids. Per the germline V gene, CDR1 is SGHVT and CDR2 is SQSDAQ. The CDR3 nucleotides read TGTGCCAGCAGCTTCGACAGTTCCTTCTATAGCTACACCTTC. Amino acids: CASSFDSSFYSYTF.

This clonotype appeared a few times. The chain has TRBV7-9 and TRBJ2-3; TRBD2 matches at 9 bases. This CDR3 is 17 amino acids long. With 5 bases clipped from V and 2 bases from J, the junction kept 11 bases outside the gene matches. Germline-derived CDR1 and CDR2 are SEHNR and FQNEAQ (reference sequence). In DNA, the CDR3 is TGTGCCAGCAGCCCTTTCGGGCGGGGGGGCGCCACAGATACGCAGTATTTT. Protein product: CASSPFGRGGATDTQYF.

This clonotype was found a few times. The chain couples TRBV10-3 to TRBJ2-1; D is undetermined. CDR1 is ENHRY, CDR2 SYGVKD, per germline. V was pared by 0 bases and J by 0 bases, with 15 bases between. The CDR3 consists of 18 residues. CDR3 residues: CAISESVVESTSYNEQFF. CDR3 DNA sequence: TGTGCCATCAGTGAGTCGGTGGTAGAATCCACCTCCTACAATGAGCAGTTCTTC.

A few counts support this clonotype. The rearrangement uses TRBV27 and TRBJ2-7; D possibly corresponds to TRBD1 (5 bases). Deletions cut 3 bases from V and 5 bases from J, with 14 bases between. Germline CDR1 reads MNHEY; CDR2 reads SMNVEV (reference sequence). There are 14 residues in the CDR3. This CDR3 is CASSFLRTPHEQYF. CDR3 in DNA: TGTGCCAGCAGTTTCCTCCGGACACCCCACGAGCAGTACTTC.

This clonotype showed up just a few times. This chain joins TRBV28 and TRBJ2-7, with 13 bases fitting TRBD2. Trimming at V came to 1 base and at J to 7 bases, leaving 13 bases not matched to a gene. The CDR3 consists of 18 residues. Germline CDR1 reads MDHEN; CDR2 reads SYDVKM. The CDR3 reads CASSLSFSTSGRREEQYF. The CDR3 DNA is TGTGCCAGCAGTTTATCCTTCTCGACTAGCGGGAGGAGGGAGGAGCAGTACTTC.

In its sample, this clonotype was seen many times. The V and J genes are TRBV11-2 and TRBJ2-5; tentative D call: TRBD1 (5 bases). V was shortened by 1 base and J by 6 bases, with 12 bases between the two germline ends. The CDR3 is 14 residues long. Looked up from germline, CDR1 is SGHAT and CDR2 is FQNNGV. DNA for the CDR3: TGTGCCAGCAGCTTAGCAGGGATGGGTAAGACCCAGTACTTC. It translates to CASSLAGMGKTQYF.

This clonotype was recorded at least ten times. The chain employs TRBV7-9 and TRBJ2-3, with D uncertain. There are 16 residues in the CDR3. With 1 base removed from V and 8 bases from J, the gap between germline ends came to 19 bases. The germline V gene has CDR1 SEHNR and CDR2 FQNEAQ (reference sequence). The DNA of the CDR3 is TGTGCCAGCAGCTTAGGCCTCGGTCCCCGGCTCGGTACGCAGTATTTT. Translation gives CASSLGLGPRLGTQYF.

This clonotype came up many times. The chain employs TRBV4-2 and TRBJ2-5, with 8 nucleotides matching TRBD2. The V gene end was trimmed by 3 bases and the J gene end by 5 bases; junction bases not matched to a gene: 8. The CDR3 is 15 residues long. Germline assignment: CDR1 LGHNA and CDR2 YNFKEQ. This CDR3 reads CASSQEELAAETQYF. CDR3 DNA sequence: TGTGCCAGCAGCCAGGAGGAACTAGCGGCCGAGACCCAGTACTTC.

This chain uses TRBV11-1 with TRBJ2-5; 7 positions agree with TRBD1. Germline V gene lookup returns CDR1 SGHAT and CDR2 FQDESV (reference sequence). The CDR3 is made up of 13 amino acids. V lost 5 bases and J lost 4; bases outside the gene matches: 4. The CDR3 sequence is CASSVRDRETQYF. For the CDR3, the DNA is TGTGCCAGCAGCGTTAGGGACAGAGAGACCCAGTACTTC.

This clonotype was counted only a few times. The chain recombines TRBV11-2 with TRBJ2-3; 9 nucleotides agree with TRBD2. The V and J ends lost 1 base and 3 bases, in that order; junction bases with no gene match: 5. This CDR3 region has 16 residues. CDR1 is SGHAT, CDR2 FQNNGV, per germline. CDR3 protein: CASSLGGGGATDTQYF. The CDR3 DNA sequence: TGTGCCAGCAGCTTAGGAGGCGGGGGGGCGACAGATACGCAGTATTTT. The full variable domain, with the rest looked up from reference TRBV11-2 and TRBJ2-3, is EAGVAQSPRYKIIEKRQSVAFWCNPISGHATLYWYQQILGQGPKLLIQFQNNGVVDDSQLPKDRFSAERLKGVDSTLKIQPAKLEDSAVYLCASSLGGGGATDTQYFGPGTRLTVL.

In this sample, this clonotype turned up a few times. The chain combines TRBV20-1 with TRBJ2-3; 11 bases line up with TRBD2. V shed 5 bases, J shed 1 base, and the junction held 11 bases outside the gene matches. CDR1 and CDR2 from the germline V gene are DFQATT and SNEGSKA (reference sequence). The length of the CDR3 is 17 residues. CDR3 in amino acids: CSAPPGLAVYGTDTQYF. In nucleotides, the CDR3 is TGCAGTGCTCCACCGGGACTAGCGGTTTATGGCACAGATACGCAGTATTTT.

This clonotype came up a few times. The CDR3 DNA is TGTGCCAGCAGCCCACCGTGGGGGGCGGAAAACACCGGGGAGCTGTTTTTT. Translating gives CASSPPWGAENTGELFF. V and J are TRBV6-6 and TRBJ2-2; D might be TRBD1 or TRBD2, each matching 6 bases. In germline, CDR1 is MNHNY, CDR2 SVGAGI (reference sequence). Trimming pared 6 bases from V and 2 bases from J, leaving 19 bases between. This CDR3 is 17 amino acids long.

This clonotype appeared a few times. The chain combines TRBV7-9 with TRBJ2-5; 10 bases agree with TRBD2. Trimming cost V 5 bases and J 1 base; bases outside gene matches: 16. This CDR3 region has 19 residues. In germline, CDR1 is SEHNR, CDR2 FQNEAQ (reference sequence). As DNA, the CDR3 is TGTGCCAGCAGCCCCCGCGCTAGCGGGAGATTGAGAAGCCAAGAGACCCAGTACTTC. It is translated as CASSPRASGRLRSQETQYF.